Only a few counts were recorded for the clone carrying this T cell receptor beta chain. The germline V gene encodes CDR1 MNHEY and CDR2 SMNVEV (reference sequence). The CDR3 covers 13 residues. Trimming stripped 2 bases from V and 9 bases from J, with 14 bases between. The data stem from a study of blood T cell repertoires in COVID-19. For the study at large: The cDNA or gDNA used as material had been derived from T cells, B-cell-depleted T cells, or PBMCs.

In the authors' methods: Estimation of nucleated cell counts was performed using reference gene primer amplification. Clones were sequenced by immunoSEQ multiplex PCR, and TCRdb holds only the in-frame ones, with some missing. D and trimming come from the DNA, and the V and J calls and clone size come from that table. In the table there are under 80,000 clones, about 80% of which are singletons. The chain is built from TRBV27 and TRBJ2-7, with D maybe TRBD1 (7 bases). The material sequenced was peripheral blood. This receptor was obtained from an elderly man with active or convalescent COVID-19. For the CDR3, the DNA is TGTGCCAGCAGTTTAACAGGGGACTCGGGGCAGTACTTC. Protein: CASSLTGDSGQYF.